Included here is one T cell receptor beta chain sequence, with context. The source of the sample is a study of shared T cell receptors in the human thymus. From germline, CDR1 is MRHNA and CDR2 SNTAGT. This CDR3 comprises 14 residues. V lost 8 bases and J lost 5, with 13 bases in between. Sequencing used immunoSEQ multiplex PCR; TCRdb keeps in-frame clones, though not all of them. This table has more than 550,000 clones, approximately 87% appearing once. These data also featured in a second study, about human thymus T cells. This second study notes: The sample donors, healthy Finnish infants, were having corrective surgery for congenital heart defects. Resections that were taken during corrective heart surgery supplied the thymus tissue. Use of V and J genes seemed skewed within the thymic and blood repertoires. Unrelated individuals were reported by related research to share highly overlapping thymic repertoires.

The V and J genes are TRBV6-4 and TRBJ1-6; the D gene is possibly TRBD1 (5 bases). The sequenced sample was thymocytes. The sequence was collected from a boy under two years old with a congenital heart defect. Written as DNA, the CDR3 is TGTGCCAGCCCAGGGAATCAGAATAATTCACCCCTCCACTTT. This encodes CASPGNQNNSPLHF.